The text below deals with one TCR beta chain. The antigen is not known. This sample also contains other DNA sequences that code for the same CDR3. Assay runs were performed at deep level. The table came from immunoSEQ multiplex PCR; TCRdb's copy has only in-frame clones and leaves some out. The repertoire includes nearly 1,000,000 clones, approximately 76% of them detected once, and about 1.5% sits in the top ten. The data belong to a study of shared clonotypes between healthy human individuals. The overall study: Researchers assigned three CD4 naive, three CD4 memory, two CD8 naive and one CD8 memory plate to each donor. Whole-study results and caveats: The study drew on few donors, limiting represented genetic and exposure-history diversity.

Germline trimming cut 0 bases from V and 3 bases from J; bases unmatched to any gene: 0. This CDR3 region has 15 residues. The V gene's germline CDR1 is SGDLS and CDR2 YYNGEE. The sample comprised memory CD4+ T cells sorted from blood. Subset reported: CD45RA-negative fraction. This sequence was found in a man younger than 35 in good health. The V call is TRBV9, the J call TRBJ2-1, with TRBD2 identical over 10 bases. Here the CDR3 reads CASSVGLAGYNEQFF. In DNA, the CDR3 is TGTGCCAGCAGCGTAGGACTAGCGGGCTACAATGAGCAGTTCTTC.